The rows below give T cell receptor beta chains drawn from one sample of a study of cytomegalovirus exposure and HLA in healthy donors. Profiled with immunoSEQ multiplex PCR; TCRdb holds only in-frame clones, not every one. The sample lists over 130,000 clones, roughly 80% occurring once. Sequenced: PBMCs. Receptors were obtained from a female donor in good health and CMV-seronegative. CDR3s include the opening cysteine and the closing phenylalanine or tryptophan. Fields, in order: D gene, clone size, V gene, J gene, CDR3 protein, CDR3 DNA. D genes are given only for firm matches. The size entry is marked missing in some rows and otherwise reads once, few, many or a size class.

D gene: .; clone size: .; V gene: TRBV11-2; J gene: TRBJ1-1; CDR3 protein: CASSAHPLPEAFF; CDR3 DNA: TGTGCCAGCAGCGCGCACCCCCTCCCTGAAGCTTTCTTT
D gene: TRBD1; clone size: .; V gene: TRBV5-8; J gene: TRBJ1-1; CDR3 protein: CASCSGGADTEAFF; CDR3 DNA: TGTGCCAGCTGCTCAGGGGGCGCGGACACTGAAGCTTTCTTT
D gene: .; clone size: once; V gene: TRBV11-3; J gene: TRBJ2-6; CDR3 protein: CASSLSVLGRSGANVLTF; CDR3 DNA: TGTGCCAGCAGCTTGAGCGTGCTGGGGCGGTCTGGGGCCAACGTCCTGACTTTC
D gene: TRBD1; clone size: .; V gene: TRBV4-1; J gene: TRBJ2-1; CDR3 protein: CASSHPTGGLDNEQFF; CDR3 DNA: TGCGCCAGCAGCCACCCGACAGGGGGCCTCGACAATGAGCAGTTCTTC
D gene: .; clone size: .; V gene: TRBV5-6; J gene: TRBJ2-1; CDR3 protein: CASSLAGVAYNEQFF; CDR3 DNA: TGTGCCAGCAGCTTGGCCGGGGTAGCCTACAATGAGCAGTTCTTC
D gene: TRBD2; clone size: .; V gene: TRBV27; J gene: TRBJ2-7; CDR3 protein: CASRELAGDVKQYF; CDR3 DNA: TGTGCCAGCAGGGAACTAGCGGGAGATGTGAAGCAGTACTTC
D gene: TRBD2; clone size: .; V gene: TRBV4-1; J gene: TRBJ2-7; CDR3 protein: CASSHLTSGNYEQYF; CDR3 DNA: TGCGCCAGCAGCCACCTGACTAGCGGGAACTACGAGCAGTACTTC
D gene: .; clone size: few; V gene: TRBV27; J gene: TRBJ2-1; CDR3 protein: CASSLSRNYEQFF; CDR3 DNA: TGTGCCAGCAGTTTATCCAGGAACTATGAGCAGTTCTTC
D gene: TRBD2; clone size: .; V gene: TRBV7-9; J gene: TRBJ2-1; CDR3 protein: CASSPSGSGNEQFF; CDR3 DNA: TGTGCCAGCAGTCCTAGCGGGAGCGGTAATGAGCAGTTCTTC
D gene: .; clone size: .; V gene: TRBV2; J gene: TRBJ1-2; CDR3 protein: CASSVVDRTYGYTF; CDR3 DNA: TGTGCCAGCAGTGTTGTAGACAGGACCTATGGCTACACCTTC
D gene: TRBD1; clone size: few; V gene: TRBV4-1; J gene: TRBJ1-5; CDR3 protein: CASSHDGTGGQPQHF; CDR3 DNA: TGCGCCAGCAGCCACGATGGGACAGGGGGTCAGCCCCAGCATTTT
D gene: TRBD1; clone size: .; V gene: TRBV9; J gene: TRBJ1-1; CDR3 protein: CASSYVGQGMAEAFF; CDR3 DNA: TGTGCCAGCAGCTATGTCGGACAGGGTATGGCTGAAGCTTTCTTT
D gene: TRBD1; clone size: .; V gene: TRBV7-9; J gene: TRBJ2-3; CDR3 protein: CASSSGQPLSTDTQYF; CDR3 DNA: TGTGCCAGCAGTTCGGGACAGCCACTTAGCACAGATACGCAGTATTTT
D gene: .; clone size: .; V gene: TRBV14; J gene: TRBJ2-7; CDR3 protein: CASSQDSGLAYEQYF; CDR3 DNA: TGTGCCAGCAGCCAAGATTCCGGGTTAGCCTACGAGCAGTACTTC
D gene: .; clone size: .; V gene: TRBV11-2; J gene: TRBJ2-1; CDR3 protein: CASSLDHPEALITYNEQFF; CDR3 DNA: TGTGCCAGCAGCTTAGACCATCCGGAGGCGCTTATTACCTACAATGAGCAGTTCTTC
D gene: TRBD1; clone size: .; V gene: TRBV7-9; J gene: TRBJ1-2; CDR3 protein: CASSLARTGAGYTF; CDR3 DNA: TGTGCCAGCAGCTTAGCGCGGACAGGGGCCGGCTACACCTTC
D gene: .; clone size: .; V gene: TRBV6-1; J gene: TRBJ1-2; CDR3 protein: CASSLGAGYTF; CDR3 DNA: TGTGCCAGCAGTTTAGGGGCCGGCTACACCTTC
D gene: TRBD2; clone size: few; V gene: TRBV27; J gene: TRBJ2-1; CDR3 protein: CASSHSGYRSYNEQFF; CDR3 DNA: TGTGCCAGCAGTCATAGCGGGTATCGCTCCTACAATGAGCAGTTCTTC
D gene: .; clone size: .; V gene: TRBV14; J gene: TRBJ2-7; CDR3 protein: CASSRGLTYEQYF; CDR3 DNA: TGTGCCAGCAGCCGCGGACTGACTTACGAGCAGTACTTC
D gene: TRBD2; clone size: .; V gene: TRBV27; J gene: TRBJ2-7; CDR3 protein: CASSLASGYEQYF; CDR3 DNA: TGTGCCAGCAGTTTGGCTAGCGGCTACGAGCAGTACTTC
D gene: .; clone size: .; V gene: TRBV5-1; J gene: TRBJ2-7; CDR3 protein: CASSFGAYEQYF; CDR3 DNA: TGCGCCAGCAGCTTCGGAGCCTACGAGCAGTACTTC
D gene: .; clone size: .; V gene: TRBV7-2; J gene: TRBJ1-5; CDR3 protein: CASSLASGDNQPQHF; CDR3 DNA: TGTGCCAGCAGCTTAGCATCCGGAGACAATCAGCCCCAGCATTTT
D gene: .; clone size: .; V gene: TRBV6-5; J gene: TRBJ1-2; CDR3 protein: CATKRGSNYGYTF; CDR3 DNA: TGTGCCACTAAACGCGGGTCTAACTATGGCTACACCTTC
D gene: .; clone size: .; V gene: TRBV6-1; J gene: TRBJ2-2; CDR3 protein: CASSDRLRGFGVLKTGELFF; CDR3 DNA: TGTGCCAGCAGTGATCGCTTGAGGGGGTTTGGGGTATTAAAAACCGGGGAGCTGTTTTTT
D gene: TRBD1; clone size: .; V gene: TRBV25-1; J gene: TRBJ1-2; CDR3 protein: CASSDLAGTGVGYTF; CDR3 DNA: TGTGCCAGCAGTGACCTTGCCGGGACAGGTGTTGGCTACACCTTC
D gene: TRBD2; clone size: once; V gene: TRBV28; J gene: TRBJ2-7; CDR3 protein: CASSLLASGTYEQYF; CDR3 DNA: TGTGCCAGCAGTTTATTGGCTAGCGGGACCTACGAGCAGTACTTC
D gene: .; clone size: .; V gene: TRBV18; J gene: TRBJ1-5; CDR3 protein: CASSPLGGGKSNQPQHF; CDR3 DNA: TGTGCCAGCTCACCACTTGGGGGGGGGAAAAGCAATCAGCCCCAGCATTTT
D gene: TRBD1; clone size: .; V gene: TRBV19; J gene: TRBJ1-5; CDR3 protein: CASSIGQGLGQPQHF; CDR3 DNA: TGTGCCAGTAGTATTGGACAGGGACTGGGTCAGCCCCAGCATTTT
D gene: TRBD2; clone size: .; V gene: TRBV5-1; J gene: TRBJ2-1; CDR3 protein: CASSLRTSGSSEQFF; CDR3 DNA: TGCGCCAGCAGCTTACGGACTAGCGGGAGCAGTGAGCAGTTCTTC
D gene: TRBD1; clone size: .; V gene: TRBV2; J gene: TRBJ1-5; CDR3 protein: CASREGQGFQPQHF; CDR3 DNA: TGTGCCAGCAGGGAGGGACAGGGCTTTCAGCCCCAGCATTTT
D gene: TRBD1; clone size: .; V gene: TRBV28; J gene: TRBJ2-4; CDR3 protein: CASTDRGIRNIQYF; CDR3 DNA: TGTGCCAGCACCGACAGGGGGATCAGGAACATTCAGTACTTC